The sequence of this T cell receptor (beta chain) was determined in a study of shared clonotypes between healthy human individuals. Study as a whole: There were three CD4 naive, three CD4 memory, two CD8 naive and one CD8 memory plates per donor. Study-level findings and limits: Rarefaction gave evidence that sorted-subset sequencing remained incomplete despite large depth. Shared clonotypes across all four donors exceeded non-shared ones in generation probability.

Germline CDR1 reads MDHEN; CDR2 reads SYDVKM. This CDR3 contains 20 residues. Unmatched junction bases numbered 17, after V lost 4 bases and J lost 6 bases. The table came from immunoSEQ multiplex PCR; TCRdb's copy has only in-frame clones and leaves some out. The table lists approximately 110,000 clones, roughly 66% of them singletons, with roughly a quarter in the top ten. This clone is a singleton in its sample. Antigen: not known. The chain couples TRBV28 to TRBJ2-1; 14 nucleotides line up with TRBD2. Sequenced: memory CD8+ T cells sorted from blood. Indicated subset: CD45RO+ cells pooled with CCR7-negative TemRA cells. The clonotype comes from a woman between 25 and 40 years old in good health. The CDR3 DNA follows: TGTGCCAGCAGTTCACCCTCCGGGACTAGCGGGAGCCACCTCTTCAATGAGCAGTTCTTC. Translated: CASSSPSGTSGSHLFNEQFF.